This T cell receptor (beta chain) was obtained from a study of cytomegalovirus exposure and HLA in healthy donors. CDR3 length: 13 amino acids. V shed 7 bases, J shed 6 bases, and the junction held 3 bases outside the gene matches. Germline lookup yields CDR1 WSHSY and CDR2 SAAADI. Among the donors, all were healthy bone marrow donors. Vbeta (60) and Jbeta (13) primers were used in the PCR. Some clones are missing from TCRdb's copy, which holds only in-frame ones; the method was immunoSEQ multiplex PCR. The table includes approximately 170,000 clones, around 80% detected once. Study results and limitations: Using the classifier, cytomegalovirus status was reportedly diagnosed with high specificity and sensitivity. The listing of about 150 TCR beta chains classed them as cytomegalovirus-associated. A missense DCLRE1C variant was associated with V- and J-gene trimming of TCR beta chains in a later analysis, and an independent cohort replicated the association.

Of note for this clone: Its antigen remains unknown.

The specimen sequenced was PBMCs. The TCR originated in a woman under 30 in good health and CMV-seronegative. The chain uses TRBV10-2 and TRBJ2-1, with 10 positions matching TRBD2. The CDR3 bases are TGCGCCAGCACGGGACTAGCGATCAATGAGCAGTTCTTC. This gives the protein CASTGLAINEQFF.